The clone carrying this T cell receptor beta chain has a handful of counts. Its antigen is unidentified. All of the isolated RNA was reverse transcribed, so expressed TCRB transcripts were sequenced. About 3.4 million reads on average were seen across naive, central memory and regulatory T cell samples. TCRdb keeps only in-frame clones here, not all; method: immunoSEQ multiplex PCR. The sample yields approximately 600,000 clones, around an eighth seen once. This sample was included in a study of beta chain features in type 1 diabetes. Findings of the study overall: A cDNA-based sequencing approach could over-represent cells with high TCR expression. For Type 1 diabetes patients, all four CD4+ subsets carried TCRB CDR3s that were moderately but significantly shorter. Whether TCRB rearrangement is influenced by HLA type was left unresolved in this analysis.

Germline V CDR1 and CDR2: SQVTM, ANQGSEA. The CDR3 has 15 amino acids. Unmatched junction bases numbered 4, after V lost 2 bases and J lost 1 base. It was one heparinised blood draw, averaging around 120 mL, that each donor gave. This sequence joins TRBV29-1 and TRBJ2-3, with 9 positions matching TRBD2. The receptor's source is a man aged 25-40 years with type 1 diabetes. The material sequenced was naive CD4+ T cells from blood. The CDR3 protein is CSVELAGVGTDTQYF. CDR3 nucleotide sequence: TGCAGCGTTGAATTAGCGGGGGTGGGCACAGATACGCAGTATTTT.